This T cell receptor (beta chain) stems from a study of STAT3 mutations in large granular lymphocyte leukemia. Study conclusions and caveats: At least one immunodominant TCR beta clonotype appeared in every T-cell large granular lymphocyte leukemia patient.

A word on this clone: The antigen remains unidentified.

Clones were sequenced by immunoSEQ multiplex PCR, and TCRdb holds only the in-frame ones, with some missing. The profile shows about 4,300 clones, around 50% of them singletons. This CDR3 contains 18 residues. The ends lost 2 bases at V and 4 bases at J; junction bases unmatched: 8. Germline assignment: CDR1 SGHRS and CDR2 YFSETQ. The chain uses TRBV5-1 and TRBJ2-3, with TRBD2 matching over 15 bases. The source is a man aged 60 to 69 with T-cell large granular lymphocyte leukemia. Some clones in this sample may be carry-over from other donors' samples. Source material: peripheral blood mononuclear cells. The CDR3 spells CASSLGLAGGPSSDTQYF. The CDR3 nucleotides are TGCGCCAGCAGCTTAGGACTAGCGGGGGGGCCTAGCTCAGATACGCAGTATTTT. Complete variable domain (other parts from reference TRBV5-1 and TRBJ2-3): KAGVTQTPRYLIKTRGQQVTLSCSPISGHRSVSWYQQTPGQGLQFLFEYFSETQRNKGNFPGRFSGRQFSNSRSEMNVSTLELGDSALYLCASSLGLAGGPSSDTQYFGPGTRLTVL.